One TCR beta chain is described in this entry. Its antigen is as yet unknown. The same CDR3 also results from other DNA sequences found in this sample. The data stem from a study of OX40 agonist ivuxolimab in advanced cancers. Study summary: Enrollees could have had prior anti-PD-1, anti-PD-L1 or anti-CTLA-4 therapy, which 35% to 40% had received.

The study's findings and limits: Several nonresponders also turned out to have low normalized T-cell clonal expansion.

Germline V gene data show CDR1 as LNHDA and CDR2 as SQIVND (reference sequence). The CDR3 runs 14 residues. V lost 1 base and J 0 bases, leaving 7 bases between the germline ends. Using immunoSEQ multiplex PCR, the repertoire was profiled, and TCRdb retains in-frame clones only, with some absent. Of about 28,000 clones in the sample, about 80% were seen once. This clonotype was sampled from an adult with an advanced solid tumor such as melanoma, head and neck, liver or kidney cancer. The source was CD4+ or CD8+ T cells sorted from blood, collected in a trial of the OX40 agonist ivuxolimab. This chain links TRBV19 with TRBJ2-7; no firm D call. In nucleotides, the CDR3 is TGTGCCAGTAGTATAGTCGACGGCTCCTACGAGCAGTACTTC. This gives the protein CASSIVDGSYEQYF. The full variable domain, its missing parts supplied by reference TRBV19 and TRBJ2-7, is DGGITQSPKYLFRKEGQNVTLSCEQNLNHDAMYWYRQDPGQGLRLIYYSQIVNDFQKGDIAEGYSVSREKKESFPLTVTSAQKNPTAFYLCASSIVDGSYEQYFGPGTRLTVT.